This TCR beta chain was sequenced in a study of OX40 agonist ivuxolimab in advanced cancers. Study-level information: A diagnosis of hepatocellular carcinoma, melanoma, renal cell or head and neck cancer was present in dose-escalation patients.

Losses at the gene ends were 5 bases for V and 0 bases for J; bases not matched to a gene: 9. CDR3 length: 17 residues. The germline V gene encodes CDR1 SGHTA and CDR2 FQGNSA. Repertoires were generated with immunoSEQ multiplex PCR, while TCRdb's copy carries only in-frame clones and drops some. The profile shows under 25,000 clones, 60% to 85% of them singletons. The sequencing used CD4+ or CD8+ T cells sorted from blood, collected in a trial of the OX40 agonist ivuxolimab. This sequence originates from an adult with an advanced solid tumor such as melanoma, head and neck, liver or kidney cancer. The V and J genes are TRBV7-2 and TRBJ1-2, with 10 bases that match TRBD1. The CDR3 spells CASSVRWDRGTNYGYTF. The CDR3 DNA sequence: TGTGCCAGCAGCGTCCGGTGGGACAGGGGTACTAACTATGGCTACACCTTC.